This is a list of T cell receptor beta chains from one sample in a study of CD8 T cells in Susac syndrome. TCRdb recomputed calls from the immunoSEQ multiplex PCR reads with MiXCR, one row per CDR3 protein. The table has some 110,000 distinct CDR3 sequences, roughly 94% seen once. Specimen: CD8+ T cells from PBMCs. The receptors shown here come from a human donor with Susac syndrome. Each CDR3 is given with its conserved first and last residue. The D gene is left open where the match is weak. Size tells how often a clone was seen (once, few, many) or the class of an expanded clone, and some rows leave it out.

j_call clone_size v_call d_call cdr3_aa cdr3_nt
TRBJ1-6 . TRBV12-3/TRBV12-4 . CASSSGAHSPLHF TGTGCCAGCAGTTCTGGCGCCCATTCACCCCTCCACTTT
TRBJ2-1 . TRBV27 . CASSFQAGPINEQFF TGTGCCAGCAGTTTCCAGGCGGGACCAATCAATGAGCAGTTCTTC
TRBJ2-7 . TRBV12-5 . CASALWGNEQYF TGTGCTAGTGCTCTTTGGGGTAACGAGCAGTACTTC
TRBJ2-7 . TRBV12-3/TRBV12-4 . CASSATGSTYEQYF TGTGCCAGCAGTGCGACGGGCAGTACCTACGAGCAGTACTTC
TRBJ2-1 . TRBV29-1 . CSVVGKQASSYNEQFF TGCAGCGTTGTGGGGAAACAGGCGAGCTCCTACAATGAGCAGTTCTTC
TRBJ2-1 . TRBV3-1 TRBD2 CASSQGGVAGATAEEFF TGTGCCAGCAGCCAAGGGGGTGTAGCGGGGGCCACCGCCGAGGAGTTCTTC
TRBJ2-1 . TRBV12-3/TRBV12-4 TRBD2 CASSFASGNYNEQFF TGTGCCAGCAGTTTCGCTAGCGGAAACTACAATGAGCAGTTCTTC
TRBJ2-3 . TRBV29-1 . CSVWLITDTQYF TGCAGCGTTTGGTTGATAACAGATACGCAGTATTTT
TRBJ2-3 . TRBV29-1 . CSVVADTQYF TGCAGCGTTGTGGCAGATACGCAGTATTTT
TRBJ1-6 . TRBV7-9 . CASSGRGTGNSPLHF TGTGCCAGCAGCGGTCGAGGGACCGGCAATTCACCCCTCCACTTT
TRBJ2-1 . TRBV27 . CASSRDSNEQFF TGTGCCAGCAGCCGCGACAGCAATGAGCAGTTCTTC
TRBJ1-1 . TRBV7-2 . CASSLNPIWGNTEAFF TGTGCCAGCAGCTTAAATCCCATCTGGGGGAACACTGAAGCTTTCTTT
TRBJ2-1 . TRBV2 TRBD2 CASWTSGDNEQFF TGTGCCAGTTGGACTAGCGGGGACAATGAGCAGTTCTTC
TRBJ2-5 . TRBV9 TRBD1 CASSEGTGGETQYF TGTGCCAGCAGCGAGGGGACAGGAGGCGAGACCCAGTACTTC
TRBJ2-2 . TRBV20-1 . CSAGTLDTGELFF TGCAGTGCTGGGACACTAGACACCGGGGAGCTGTTTTTT
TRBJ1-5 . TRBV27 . CASSPYGGQGQPQHF TGTGCCAGCAGTCCCTATGGGGGCCAGGGTCAGCCCCAGCATTTT
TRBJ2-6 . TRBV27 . CASSFPGANVLTF TGTGCCAGCAGTTTCCCTGGGGCCAACGTCCTGACTTTC
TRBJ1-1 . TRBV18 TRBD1 CASSPSVGQGIPEAFF TGTGCCAGCTCACCATCGGTCGGACAGGGGATCCCTGAAGCTTTCTTT
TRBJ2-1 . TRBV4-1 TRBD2 CASSQVSGGLDEQFF TGCGCCAGCAGCCAAGTAAGCGGGGGGCTGGATGAGCAGTTCTTC
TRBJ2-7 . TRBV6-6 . CASSYLGTLSYEQYF TGTGCCAGCAGTTACTTGGGGACACTCTCCTACGAGCAGTACTTC
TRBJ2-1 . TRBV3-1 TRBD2 CASRFSSGGAFDEQFF TGTGCCAGCAGATTTTCTAGCGGGGGGGCCTTCGATGAGCAGTTCTTC
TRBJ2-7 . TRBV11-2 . CASSFQGGGQYF TGTGCCAGCAGCTTTCAGGGGGGCGGGCAGTACTTC
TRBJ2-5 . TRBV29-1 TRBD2 CSVDTGGTQYF TGCAGCGTTGATACGGGGGGGACCCAGTACTTC
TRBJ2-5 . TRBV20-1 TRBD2 CSGARDFGGETQYF TGCAGTGGCGCGAGGGACTTCGGGGGGGAGACCCAGTACTTC
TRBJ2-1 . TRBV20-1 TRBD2 CSVGTSGGGTYNEQFF TGCAGTGTCGGGACTAGCGGGGGGGGAACCTACAATGAGCAGTTCTTC
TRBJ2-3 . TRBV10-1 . CASSEGQKQYF TGCGCCAGCAGTGAGGGACAGAAGCAGTATTTT
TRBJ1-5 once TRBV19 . CASSIEPGSQHF TGTGCCAGTAGTATAGAGCCAGGGTCCCAGCATTTT
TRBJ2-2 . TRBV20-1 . CSAPTVGTGELFF TGCAGTGCTCCAACAGTGGGGACCGGGGAGCTGTTTTTT
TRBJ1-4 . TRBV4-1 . CASSQEGEGAEEKLFF TGCGCCAGCAGCCAAGAAGGAGAAGGTGCAGAAGAAAAACTGTTTTTT
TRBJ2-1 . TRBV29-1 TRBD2 CSGETSMHEQFF TGCAGCGGCGAGACTAGCATGCATGAGCAGTTCTTC
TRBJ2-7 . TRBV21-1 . CASSGPDRVPPYEQYF TGTGCCAGCAGCGGCCCCGACAGGGTACCTCCCTACGAGCAGTACTTC
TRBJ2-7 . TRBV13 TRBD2 CASSHRTSGYEQYF TGTGCCAGCAGTCACCGGACTAGCGGCTACGAGCAGTACTTC
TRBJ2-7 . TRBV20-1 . CSAMMGNEQYF TGCAGTGCTATGATGGGAAACGAGCAGTACTTC
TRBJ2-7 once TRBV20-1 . CSARVLTSPVYEQYF TGCAGTGCTAGAGTGCTTACTAGTCCGGTCTACGAGCAGTACTTC
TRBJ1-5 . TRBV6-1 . CASSEAEQLGNQPQHF TGTGCCAGCAGTGAAGCTGAACAGTTGGGCAATCAGCCCCAGCATTTT
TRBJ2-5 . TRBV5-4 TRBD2 CASSPSGAGETQYF TGTGCCAGCAGCCCCAGCGGGGCTGGAGAGACCCAGTACTTC
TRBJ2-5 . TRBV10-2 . CASGDLALQETQYF TGCGCCAGCGGTGACTTAGCCCTCCAAGAGACCCAGTACTTC
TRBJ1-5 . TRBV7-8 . CASSLGGSQPQHF TGTGCCAGCAGCTTAGGGGGAAGTCAGCCCCAGCATTTT
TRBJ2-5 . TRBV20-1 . CSARAYGDGRKQETQYF TGCAGTGCTAGAGCCTACGGCGACGGTCGGAAGCAAGAGACCCAGTACTTC
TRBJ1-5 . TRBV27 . CASSLWGGQPQHF TGTGCCAGCAGCCTCTGGGGGGGTCAGCCCCAGCATTTT
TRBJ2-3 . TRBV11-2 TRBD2 CAIQGTGLAEQYF TGTGCCATACAGGGTACGGGACTAGCGGAGCAGTATTTT
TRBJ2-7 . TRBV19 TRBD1 CASSGDRRTYEQYF TGTGCCAGTAGTGGGGACAGACGGACCTACGAGCAGTACTTC